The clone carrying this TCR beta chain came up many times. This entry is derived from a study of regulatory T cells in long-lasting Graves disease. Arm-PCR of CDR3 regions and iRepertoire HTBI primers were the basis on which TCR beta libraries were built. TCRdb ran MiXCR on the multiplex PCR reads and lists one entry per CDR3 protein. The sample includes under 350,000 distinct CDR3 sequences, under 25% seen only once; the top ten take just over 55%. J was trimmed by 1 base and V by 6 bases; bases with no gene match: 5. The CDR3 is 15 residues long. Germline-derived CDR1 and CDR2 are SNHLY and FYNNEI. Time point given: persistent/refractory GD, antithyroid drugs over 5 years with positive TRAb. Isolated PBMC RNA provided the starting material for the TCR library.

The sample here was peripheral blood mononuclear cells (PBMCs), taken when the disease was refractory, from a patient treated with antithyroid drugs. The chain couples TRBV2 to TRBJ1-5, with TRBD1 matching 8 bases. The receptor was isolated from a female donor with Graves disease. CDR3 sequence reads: CASSVRGPSNQPQHF. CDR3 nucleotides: TGTGCCAGCAGCGTCAGGGGGCCGAGCAATCAGCCCCAGCATTTT.